Following are 20 T cell receptor beta chains from one sample sequenced in a study of T cells in Graves' hyperthyroidism and ophthalmopathy. TCR beta CDR3 regions were amplified from RNA. The primer set for the first-round RT-PCR of the TCR CDR3 was HTBI. MiXCR, run by TCRdb on the multiplex PCR reads, gives a single entry per CDR3 protein. Among fewer than 400,000 distinct CDR3 sequences listed, around 25% were seen once. The sample was blood. The receptors here all came from a man aged 50-59 years with Graves' hyperthyroidism.

This clonotype was seen a few times. This chain joins TRBV12-3 or TRBV12-4 and TRBJ1-4; D not resolved. Trimming took 5 bases from V and 5 from J, leaving 9 bases between them. The CDR3 spans 13 residues. CDR3 nucleotides: TGTGCCAGCAGTCTAAGGTTAAATGAAAAACTGTTTTTT. Translation gives CASSLRLNEKLFF.

The genes are TRBV28 and TRBJ2-3; TRBD1 matches 7 bases. Germline assignment: CDR1 MDHEN and CDR2 SYDVKM. V dropped 3 bases and J dropped 8; count of bases not matched to a gene: 11. The CDR3 is 15 amino acids. The CDR3 here is CASSLPGQPQGTQYF. In DNA form, the CDR3 reads TGTGCCAGCAGTTTGCCGGGACAGCCTCAGGGTACGCAGTATTTT.

The chain uses TRBV20-1 and TRBJ1-1, with D maybe TRBD1 (5 bases). CDR1 is DFQATT, CDR2 SNEGSKA, per germline (reference sequence). V lost 1 base and J 11 bases, leaving 11 bases between the germline ends. CDR3 size: 11 residues. The CDR3 coding sequence is TGCAGTGCTAGAGCGGTAGGGGAGGCTTTCTTT. Protein sequence: CSARAVGEAFF.

This clonotype has just one count. The chain is built from TRBV19 and TRBJ2-1, with no clear D. The CDR3 is made up of 15 amino acids. Germline CDR1 is LNHDA and CDR2 is SQIVND (reference sequence). Trimming cost V 3 bases and J 5 bases, with 14 bases left between them. The CDR3 spells CASSIATPRNNEQFF. CDR3 coding DNA: TGTGCCAGTAGTATCGCAACTCCCCGGAACAATGAGCAGTTCTTC. Combining the CDR3 with reference TRBV19 and TRBJ2-1 gives the whole variable domain DGGITQSPKYLFRKEGQNVTLSCEQNLNHDAMYWYRQDPGQGLRLIYYSQIVNDFQKGDIAEGYSVSREKKESFPLTVTSAQKNPTAFYLCASSIATPRNNEQFFGPGTRLTVL.

This clonotype was detected a few times. The J gene is TRBJ2-3, the V gene TRBV5-4, with 8 positions matching TRBD1. The CDR3 is made up of 14 amino acids. V lost 3 bases and J lost 12; bases outside the gene matches: 12. Germline V lookup: CDR1 SGHNT, CDR2 YYREEE (reference sequence). The CDR3 bases are TGTGCCAGCAGCTCTAGAGGACAGGGTTTCGTCCAGTATTTT. Its translation is CASSSRGQGFVQYF.

The genes are TRBV6-1 and TRBJ1-2; TRBD1 agrees at 8 bases. Germline CDR1 is MNHNS and CDR2 is SASEGT. V gave up 6 bases and J gave up 8 bases; unmatched junction bases: 11. CDR3 size: 14 residues. The CDR3 here is CASRGQGAVGGYTF. The CDR3 region has the DNA TGTGCCAGCAGGGGGCAGGGGGCCGTCGGGGGCTACACCTTC.

In this sample, this clonotype turned up a few times. V and J are TRBV7-9 and TRBJ1-1, with TRBD1 matching 7 bases. The CDR3 has 14 amino acids. Looked up from germline, CDR1 is SEHNR and CDR2 is FQNEAQ (reference sequence). Unmatched junction bases numbered 6, after V lost 5 bases and J lost 3 bases. The CDR3: CASSPQGVDTEAFF. In nucleotides, the CDR3 is TGTGCCAGCAGCCCGCAGGGGGTAGACACTGAAGCTTTCTTT. The full variable domain, rest sourced from reference TRBV7-9 and TRBJ1-1, is DTGVSQNPRHKITKRGQNVTFRCDPISEHNRLYWYRQTLGQGPEFLTYFQNEAQLEKSRLLSDRFSAERPKGSFSTLEIQRTEQGDSAMYLCASSPQGVDTEAFFGQGTRLTVV.

The rearrangement uses TRBV2 and TRBJ1-1; D gene ambiguous. CDR3 length: 12 amino acids. V gave up 5 bases and J gave up 4 bases, with 8 bases separating them. Per germline, CDR1 SNHLY and CDR2 FYNNEI. The CDR3 coding sequence is TGTGCCAGCAGTAAAGGAGCCACTGAAGCTTTCTTT. Its translation: CASSKGATEAFF.

This clonotype was recorded at least ten times. The chain uses TRBV3-1 and TRBJ2-6, with 7 bases aligning to TRBD1. The CDR3 is 18 residues long. Trimming took 3 bases from V and 2 from J; bases not matched to a gene: 10. Germline assignment: CDR1 LGHDT and CDR2 YNNKEL (reference sequence). The CDR3 nucleotides are TGTGCCAGCAGCCAGTTGACAGGGACCTCTCCTGGGGCCAACGTCCTGACTTTC. This codes for CASSQLTGTSPGANVLTF.

This clonotype has only a few counts. Compared with germline, one end of the junction differs, possibly owing to a read error. J is TRBJ2-5 and V is TRBV7-9; the D is unclear. The CDR3 length is 14 residues. Looked up from germline, CDR1 is SEHNR and CDR2 is FQNEAQ (reference sequence). CDR3 residues: CASSFGEGSEAQYF. The CDR3 DNA reads TGTGCCAGCAGCTTCGGTGAAGGCTCAGAGGCCCAGTACTTC. The full variable domain, its missing parts supplied by reference TRBV7-9 and TRBJ2-5, is DTGVSQNPRHKITKRGQNVTFRCDPISEHNRLYWYRQTLGQGPEFLTYFQNEAQLEKSRLLSDRFSAERPKGSFSTLEIQRTEQGDSAMYLCASSFGEGSEAQYFGPGTRLLVL.

This clonotype was seen ten or more times. The chain combines TRBV5-1 with TRBJ1-3; D is unresolved. V was pared by 3 bases and J by 0 bases, with 4 bases between. Germline loops: CDR1 SGHRS, CDR2 YFSETQ. CDR3 length equals 13 residues. The CDR3 spells CASSSGSGNTIYF. The CDR3, as DNA: TGCGCCAGCAGCTCTGGCTCTGGAAACACCATATATTTT.

This clonotype has at least ten counts. J is TRBJ2-7 and V is TRBV7-6; 7 nucleotides match TRBD1. CDR3 size: 14 residues. The trim removed 5 bases at V and 2 bases at J, leaving 6 bases unmatched. The V gene's germline CDR1 is SGHVS and CDR2 FNYEAQ. The CDR3 is CASSLTQGAYEQYF. CDR3 nucleotides: TGTGCCAGCAGCCTGACCCAGGGGGCCTACGAGCAGTACTTC.

The chain recombines TRBV3-1 with TRBJ2-1; possibly TRBD1 for D (6 bases). The V gene lost 6 bases and the J gene lost 2 bases, with 14 bases spanning the gap. The germline gives CDR1 LGHDT, CDR2 YNNKEL (reference sequence). CDR3 size: 15 residues. This CDR3 is CASRNGGTPYNEQFF. The CDR3 region has the DNA TGTGCCAGCAGAAATGGGGGCACCCCCTACAATGAGCAGTTCTTC.

This clonotype has only a few counts. The gene calls are TRBV5-1 and TRBJ2-1; 13 nucleotides line up with TRBD2. The CDR3 covers 16 residues. CDR1 is SGHRS and CDR2 is YFSETQ in the germline V gene. The V segment lost 3 bases and the J segment 6 bases; nucleotides outside the gene matches: 6. The CDR3 here is CASSSGLAGDLNEQFF. CDR3 coding DNA: TGCGCCAGCAGCTCTGGACTAGCGGGAGACCTCAATGAGCAGTTCTTC.

V usage is TRBV20-1 and J usage is TRBJ1-2; D remains ambiguous. CDR1 is DFQATT and CDR2 is SNEGSKA in the germline V gene (reference sequence). With 1 base removed from V and 3 bases from J, the gap between germline ends came to 9 bases. The CDR3 runs to 13 residues. The CDR3 protein is CSARVPAYYGYTF. The DNA of the CDR3 is TGCAGTGCTAGAGTCCCAGCGTACTATGGCTACACCTTC.

This sequence joins TRBV5-1 and TRBJ1-3, with D perhaps matching TRBD1 (6 bases). From germline, CDR1 is SGHRS and CDR2 YFSETQ. The ends were cut back, 4 bases at V and 2 bases at J, with 16 bases in the middle. The CDR3 loop spans 16 amino acids. CDR3 bases: TGCGCCAGCAGCCTGATTCCAGGGGCAACTGGAAACACCATATATTTT. Its protein is CASSLIPGATGNTIYF.

Ten or more counts support this clonotype. V is TRBV24-1 and J is TRBJ2-5; 8 nucleotides match TRBD1. The CDR3 length is 15 residues. V lost 4 bases and J lost 4; bases outside the gene matches: 7. Germline assignment: CDR1 KGHDR and CDR2 SFDVKD. CDR3 in amino acids: CATSDPGGAGETQYF. CDR3 in DNA: TGTGCCACCAGTGACCCAGGGGGCGCGGGAGAGACCCAGTACTTC.

The chain carries TRBV6-1 and TRBJ2-1, with TRBD2 matching over 13 bases. The junction had 9 bases not matched to a gene; V was cut back by 6 bases and J by 4 bases. Germline CDR1 reads MNHNS; CDR2 reads SASEGT. This CDR3 contains 17 residues. DNA for the CDR3: TGTGCCAGCAGCCGCTCCGGGACTAGCGGGAAATACAATGAGCAGTTCTTC. It specifies CASSRSGTSGKYNEQFF.

The V and J genes are TRBV20-1 and TRBJ2-5; D remains unclear. CDR3 size: 12 residues. The V end was cut by 1 base, the J end by 2 bases, with 5 bases between. The V gene's germline CDR1 is DFQATT and CDR2 SNEGSKA (reference sequence). This CDR3 is CSARVRQETQYF. The CDR3 nucleotides read TGCAGTGCTAGAGTACGGCAAGAGACCCAGTACTTC.

This clonotype was seen at least ten times. This chain links TRBV12-3 or TRBV12-4 with TRBJ2-3; 7 positions agree with TRBD2. The CDR3 covers 15 residues. The V gene end was trimmed by 3 bases and the J gene end by 0 bases; junction bases not matched to a gene: 3. The DNA for the CDR3 is TGTGCCAGCAGTTTCGGTAGCGGGAGCACAGATACGCAGTATTTT. This sequence encodes CASSFGSGSTDTQYF.